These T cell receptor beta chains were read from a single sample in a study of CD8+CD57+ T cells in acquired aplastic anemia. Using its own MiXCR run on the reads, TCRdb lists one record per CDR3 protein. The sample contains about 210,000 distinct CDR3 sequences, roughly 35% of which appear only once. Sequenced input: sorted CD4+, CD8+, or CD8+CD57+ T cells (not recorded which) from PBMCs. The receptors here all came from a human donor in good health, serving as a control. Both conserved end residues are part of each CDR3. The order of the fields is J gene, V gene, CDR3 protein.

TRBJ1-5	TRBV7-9	CASSLGGVDQPQHF
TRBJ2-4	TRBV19	CASSIAENIQYF
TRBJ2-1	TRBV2	CASSVRILAGGTEVYNEQFF
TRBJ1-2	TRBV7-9	CASSLAEGASGYTF
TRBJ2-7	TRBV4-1	CASSRLAGPSSYEQYF
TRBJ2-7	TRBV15	CATYEQYF
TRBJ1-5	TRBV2	CASRDSFRGQPQHF
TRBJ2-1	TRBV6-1	CASSPIRVPSYNEQFF
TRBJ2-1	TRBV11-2	CASSPYLGVAGGYNEQFF
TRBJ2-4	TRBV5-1	CASSWGGAGVDIQYF
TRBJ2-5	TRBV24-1	CATSARLGTDTLYF
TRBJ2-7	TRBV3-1	CASSSRLVQNEQYF
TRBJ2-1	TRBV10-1	CASSKRTGGYNEQFF
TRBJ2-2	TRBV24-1	CATRGPGGFGELFF
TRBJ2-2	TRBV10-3	CASRQGFYTGELFF
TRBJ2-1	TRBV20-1	CSARLAGGPRFF
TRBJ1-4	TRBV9	CASSVDPGPNEKLFF
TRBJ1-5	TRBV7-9	CASTSTVSNQPQHF
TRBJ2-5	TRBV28	CASSLPGEQETQYF
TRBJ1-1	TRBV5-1	CASSGSGFEAFF
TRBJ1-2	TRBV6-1	CASRVGTRPNGYTF
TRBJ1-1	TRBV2	CVSRLNTEASF
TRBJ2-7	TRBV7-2	CASSPTESYEQYF
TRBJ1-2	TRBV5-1	CASSPQAGYGYTF
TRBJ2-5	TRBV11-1	CASSSKETQYF
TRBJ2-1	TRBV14	CASSQAPVFQHWQFF
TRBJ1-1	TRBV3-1	CASSQGQGATVGNIEASF
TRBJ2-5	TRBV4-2	CASSQDGAGGVETQYF
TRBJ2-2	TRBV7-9	CASSLLDGELFF
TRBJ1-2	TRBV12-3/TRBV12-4	CASSYGDRGLVGYTF
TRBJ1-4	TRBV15	CATSRVQGVLEKLFF
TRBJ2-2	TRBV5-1	CASSLQQGSTGELFF
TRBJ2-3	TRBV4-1	CASSQGTGSDTQYF
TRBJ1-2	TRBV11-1	CASSARASGTGAFYGYTF
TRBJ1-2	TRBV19	CASSTDPTANYGYTF
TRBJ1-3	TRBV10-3	CAISGAGSGNTTYF
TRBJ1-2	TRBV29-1	CSVDRGANYGYTF
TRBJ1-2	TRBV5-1	CASSLVWAEYGYTF
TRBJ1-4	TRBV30	CAWNGGQTTNEKLFF
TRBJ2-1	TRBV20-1	CSARGTGQGNNEQFF
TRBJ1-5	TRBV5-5	CASSHSDRAHRPQHF
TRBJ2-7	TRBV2	CASSTTGGYSYEQYF
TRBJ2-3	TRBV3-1	CASSQEGVLDTQYF
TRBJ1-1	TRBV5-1	CASSLLDLNTEAFF
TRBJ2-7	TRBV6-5	CASSLALGEQYF
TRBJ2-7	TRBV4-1	CASSQDIVMRGGIYEQYF
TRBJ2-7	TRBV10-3	CAIGGPRVREQYF
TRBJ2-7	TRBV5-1	CASSSGLKGEQYF
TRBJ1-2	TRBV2	CASRDRELYGYTF
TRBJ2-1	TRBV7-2	CASSLVRGGKNEQFF
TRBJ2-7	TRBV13	CASSHVSVYEQYF
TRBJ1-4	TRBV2	CASSLTAGLDEKLFF
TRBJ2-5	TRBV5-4	CASSPGPFQETQYF
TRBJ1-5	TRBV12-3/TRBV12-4	CASSRLLGHQPQHF
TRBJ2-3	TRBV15	CATSREWSSGSPDTQYF
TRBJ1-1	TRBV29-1	CSVSIWNTEASF
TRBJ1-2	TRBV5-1	CASSLQQSYGYTF
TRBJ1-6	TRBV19	CASSMSGRNSPLHF
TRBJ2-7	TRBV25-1	CASSEYTGSFGEQYF
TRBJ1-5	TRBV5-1	CASRPGTGHQPQHF